This T cell receptor beta chain was documented in a study of early T cells in non-severe SARS-CoV-2 infection. Findings and caveats of the study: CD4 and private specificities were missed by VDJdb matching, which favored anti-spike CD8 responses.

CDR3 length: 15 amino acids. Germline CDR1 is SEHNR and CDR2 is FQNEAQ (reference sequence). With 1 base removed from V and 5 bases from J, the gap between germline ends came to 12 bases. Individual cDNA molecules were tagged with unique molecular identifiers, the study reported. One entry per CDR3 protein, called by TCRdb with MiXCR from the 5' RACE reads. The data show about 53,000 distinct CDR3 sequences, roughly 12% seen once. This clonotype showed up many times. Its antigen is not known. The receptor was isolated from an adult who was a healthcare worker with PCR-confirmed SARS-CoV-2 infection or an uninfected control (not recorded which). J is TRBJ1-5 and V is TRBV7-9; the D is unclear. The sequences come from whole blood, collected at baseline. As DNA, the CDR3 is TGTGCCAGCAGCTTAGGCCCCGGCCGGGATCAGCCCCAGCATTTT. It yields the protein CASSLGPGRDQPQHF.